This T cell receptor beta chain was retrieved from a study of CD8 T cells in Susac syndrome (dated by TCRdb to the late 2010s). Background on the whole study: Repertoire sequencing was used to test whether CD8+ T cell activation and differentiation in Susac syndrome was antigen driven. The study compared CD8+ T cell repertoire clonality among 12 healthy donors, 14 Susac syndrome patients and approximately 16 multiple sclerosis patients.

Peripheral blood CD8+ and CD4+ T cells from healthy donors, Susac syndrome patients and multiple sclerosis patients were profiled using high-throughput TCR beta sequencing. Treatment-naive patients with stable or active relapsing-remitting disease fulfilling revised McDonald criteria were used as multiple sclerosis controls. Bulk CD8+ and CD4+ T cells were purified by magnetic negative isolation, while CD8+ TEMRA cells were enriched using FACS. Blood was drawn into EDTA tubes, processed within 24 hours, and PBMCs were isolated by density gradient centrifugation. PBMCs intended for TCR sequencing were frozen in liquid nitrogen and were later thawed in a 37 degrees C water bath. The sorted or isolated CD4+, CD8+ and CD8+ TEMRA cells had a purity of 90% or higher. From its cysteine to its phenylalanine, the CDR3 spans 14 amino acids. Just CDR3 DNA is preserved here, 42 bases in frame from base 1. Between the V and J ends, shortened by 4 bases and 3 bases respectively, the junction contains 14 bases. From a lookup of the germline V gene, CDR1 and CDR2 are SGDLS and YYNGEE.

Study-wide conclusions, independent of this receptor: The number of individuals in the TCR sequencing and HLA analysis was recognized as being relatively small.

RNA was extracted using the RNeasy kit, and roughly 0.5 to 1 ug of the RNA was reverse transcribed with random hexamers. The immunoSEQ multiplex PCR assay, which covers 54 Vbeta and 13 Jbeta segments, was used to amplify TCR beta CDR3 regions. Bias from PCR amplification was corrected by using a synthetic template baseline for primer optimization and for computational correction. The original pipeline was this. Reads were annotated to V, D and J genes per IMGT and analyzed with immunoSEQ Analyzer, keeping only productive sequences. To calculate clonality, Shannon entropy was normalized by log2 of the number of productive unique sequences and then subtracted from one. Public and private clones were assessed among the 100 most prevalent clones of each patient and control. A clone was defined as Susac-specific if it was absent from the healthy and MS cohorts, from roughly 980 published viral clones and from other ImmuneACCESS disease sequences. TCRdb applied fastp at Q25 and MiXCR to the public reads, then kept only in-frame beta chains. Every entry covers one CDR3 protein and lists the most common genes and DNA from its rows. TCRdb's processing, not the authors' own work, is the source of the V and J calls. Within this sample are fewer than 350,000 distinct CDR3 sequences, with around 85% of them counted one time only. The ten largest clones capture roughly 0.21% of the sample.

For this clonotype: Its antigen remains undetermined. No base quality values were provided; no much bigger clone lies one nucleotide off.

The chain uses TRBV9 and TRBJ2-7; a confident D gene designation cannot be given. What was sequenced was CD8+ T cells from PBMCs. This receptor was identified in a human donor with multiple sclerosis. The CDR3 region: CASSPTVGNYEQYF. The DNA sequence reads TGTGCCAGCAGCCCCACTGTAGGGAACTACGAGCAGTACTTC.